The 30 T cell receptor beta chains below all came from one sample that was sequenced in a study of shared clonotypes between healthy human individuals. Clones were sequenced by immunoSEQ multiplex PCR, and TCRdb holds only the in-frame ones, with some missing. The sample carries over 950,000 clones, roughly 80% recorded once. Input material: memory CD4+ T cells from PBMCs. Subset denoted: CD45RA-negative fraction. Every receptor here comes from a man aged 18 to 29 in good health. Some clones in this sample may be carry-over from other donors' samples.

The count of this clone is one. V gene TRBV7-2 combines with J gene TRBJ1-2, with D hard to call. CDR1 is SGHTA and CDR2 is FQGNSA in the germline V gene. The V end was cut by 5 bases, the J end by 6 bases, with 13 bases between. This CDR3 region has 13 residues. The CDR3: CASSGRVKDGYTF. In DNA, the CDR3 is TGTGCCAGCAGCGGGCGAGTGAAGGATGGCTACACCTTC.

The chain joins TRBV29-1 to TRBJ2-1, with TRBD1 matching 7 bases. Germline CDR1 is SQVTM and CDR2 is ANQGSEA. The V segment lost 3 bases and the J segment 8 bases; nucleotides outside the gene matches: 10. The CDR3 has 14 amino acids. The CDR3 here is CSVDKGAVQDEQFF. The CDR3 bases are TGCAGCGTTGATAAGGGGGCAGTCCAGGATGAGCAGTTCTTC.

The chain uses TRBV4-1 and TRBJ1-2, with D perhaps matching TRBD1 (6 bases). V was shortened by 3 bases and J by 2 bases, with 13 bases between the two germline ends. Germline V lookup: CDR1 MGHRA, CDR2 YSYEKL. This CDR3 is 15 amino acids long. Written as DNA, the CDR3 is TGCGCCAGCAGCCACCCGGACAGTTTAAACTATGGCTACACCTTC. It is translated as CASSHPDSLNYGYTF.

The V and J genes are TRBV5-1 and TRBJ2-7; D assignment may be TRBD1 or TRBD2 (5 bases each). The CDR3 contains 16 residues. Germline assignment: CDR1 SGHRS and CDR2 YFSETQ. The germline V and J ends were trimmed by 0 bases and 2 bases, with 15 bases remaining between them. CDR3 protein: CASSLATGTVAYEQYF. CDR3 nucleotide sequence: TGCGCCAGCAGCTTGGCGACCGGGACGGTGGCCTACGAGCAGTACTTC. The variable domain in full, with the rest retrieved from reference TRBV5-1 and TRBJ2-7, is KAGVTQTPRYLIKTRGQQVTLSCSPISGHRSVSWYQQTPGQGLQFLFEYFSETQRNKGNFPGRFSGRQFSNSRSEMNVSTLELGDSALYLCASSLATGTVAYEQYFGPGTRLTVT.

The rearrangement uses TRBV30 and TRBJ2-1; 9 bases are shared with TRBD2. V lost 0 bases, J lost 5 bases, and 5 bases stayed unmatched. Per the germline V gene, CDR1 is GTSNPN and CDR2 is SVGIG (reference sequence). The CDR3 consists of 15 residues. The CDR3 here is CAWSVRLAGHNEQFF. The CDR3 DNA reads TGTGCCTGGAGTGTACGGCTAGCGGGGCACAATGAGCAGTTCTTC. The full variable domain, in which reference TRBV30 and TRBJ2-1 provide the parts outside the CDR3, is SQTIHQWPATLVQPVGSPLSLECTVEGTSNPNLYWYRQAAGRGLQLLFYSVGIGQISSEVPQNLSASRPQDRQFILSSKKLLLSDSGFYLCAWSVRLAGHNEQFFGPGTRLTVL.

This clone was recorded only once. The V gene is TRBV2, the J gene TRBJ2-7; 7 bases match TRBD1. The CDR3 covers 15 residues. Germline V CDR1 and CDR2: SNHLY, FYNNEI. J lost 6 bases, V lost 4 bases, and 12 bases had no gene match. The CDR3 sequence is CASSATGHRGVEQYF. CDR3 sequence (DNA): TGTGCCAGCAGTGCGACAGGGCACAGGGGAGTCGAGCAGTACTTC. The full variable domain, in which reference TRBV2 and TRBJ2-7 provide the parts outside the CDR3, is EPEVTQTPSHQVTQMGQEVILRCVPISNHLYFYWYRQILGQKVEFLVSFYNNEISEKSEIFDDQFSVERPDGSNFTLKIRSTKLEDSAMYFCASSATGHRGVEQYFGPGTRLTVT.

The gene calls are TRBV5-4 and TRBJ2-2; TRBD1 aligns across 9 bases. CDR3 length equals 16 residues. The trim removed 4 bases at V and 5 bases at J, leaving 9 bases unmatched. The germline V gene has CDR1 SGHNT and CDR2 YYREEE (reference sequence). CDR3 residues: CASSPSGTGFTGELFF. In nucleotides, the CDR3 is TGTGCCAGCAGCCCCAGTGGGACAGGGTTTACCGGGGAGCTGTTTTTT.

This clone was seen repeatedly, ten times or more. The V gene is TRBV2, the J gene TRBJ2-4, with D perhaps TRBD1 or TRBD2 (5 bases each). The CDR3 extends over 14 amino acids. Germline lookup yields CDR1 SNHLY and CDR2 FYNNEI. V was cut by 3 bases and J by 5 bases, with 11 bases left in between. CDR3 nucleotides: TGTGCCAGCAGTGATCACGGGACCCAAAACATTCAGTACTTC. Translated: CASSDHGTQNIQYF. The variable domain in full, with the rest retrieved from reference TRBV2 and TRBJ2-4, is EPEVTQTPSHQVTQMGQEVILRCVPISNHLYFYWYRQILGQKVEFLVSFYNNEISEKSEIFDDQFSVERPDGSNFTLKIRSTKLEDSAMYFCASSDHGTQNIQYFGAGTRLSVL.

The chain has TRBV7-2 and TRBJ1-1, with a possible D match to TRBD1 (5 bases). The CDR3 loop spans 17 amino acids. CDR1 and CDR2 (germline): SGHTA, FQGNSA. V lost 5 bases, J lost 1 base, and 20 bases lay in between. The CDR3 sequence: CASSRRQSGATNTEAFF. CDR3 DNA sequence: TGTGCCAGCAGCCGTCGCCAATCCGGGGCAACGAACACTGAAGCTTTCTTT.

Only a few counts were recorded for this clone. The sample holds other DNA sequences that translate to the same CDR3. The chain combines TRBV18 with TRBJ1-1; 7 positions agree with TRBD1. In germline, CDR1 is KGHSH, CDR2 LQKENI. The CDR3 runs to 14 residues. V shed 1 base, J shed 1 base, and the junction held 0 bases outside the gene matches. Written as DNA, the CDR3 is TGTGCCAGCTCACCACGGACAGGGAACACTGAAGCTTTCTTT. Its translation is CASSPRTGNTEAFF. The full variable domain, in which reference TRBV18 and TRBJ1-1 provide the parts outside the CDR3, is NAGVMQNPRHLVRRRGQEARLRCSPMKGHSHVYWYRQLPEEGLKFMVYLQKENIIDESGMPKERFSAEFPKEGPSILRIQQVVRGDSAAYFCASSPRTGNTEAFFGQGTRLTVV.

V usage is TRBV7-8 and J usage is TRBJ2-1, with 11 bases fitting TRBD2. Germline-derived CDR1 and CDR2 are SGHVS and FQNEAQ. V lost 6 bases, J lost 7 bases, and 2 bases stayed unmatched. CDR3 length: 13 amino acids. CDR3 residues: CASRPSGGNEQFF. CDR3 DNA: TGTGCCAGCAGACCTAGCGGGGGGAATGAGCAGTTCTTC.

This sequence joins TRBV28 and TRBJ2-1; the match to TRBD1 covers 7 bases. J was trimmed by 1 base and V by 5 bases; bases with no gene match: 5. The germline CDR1 and CDR2 sequences are MDHEN and SYDVKM. The CDR3 has 15 amino acids. The CDR3 loop is CASSKAGGSYNEQFF. CDR3 nucleotide sequence: TGTGCCAGCAGTAAAGCAGGGGGATCCTACAATGAGCAGTTCTTC. The complete variable domain, with remaining parts taken from reference TRBV28 and TRBJ2-1, reads DVKVTQSSRYLVKRTGEKVFLECVQDMDHENMFWYRQDPGLGLRLIYFSYDVKMKEKGDIPEGYSVSREKKERFSLILESASTNQTSMYLCASSKAGGSYNEQFFGPGTRLTVL.

CDR3: CSVDGTLNTEAFF. The CDR3 region has the DNA TGCAGCGTTGACGGGACCTTGAACACTGAAGCTTTCTTT. The chain couples TRBV29-1 to TRBJ1-1; possible D gene TRBD1, 5 bases. V lost 3 bases and J lost 0, with 8 bases in between. This CDR3 spans 13 amino acids. Germline loops: CDR1 SQVTM, CDR2 ANQGSEA.

This chain links TRBV5-1 with TRBJ2-1, with 7 nucleotides matching TRBD2. Germline CDR1 and CDR2: SGHRS and YFSETQ. This CDR3 has 15 residues. With V trimmed by 4 bases and J by 8 bases, 12 bases remained unmatched. In DNA, the CDR3 is TGCGCCAGCAGCCCCAGGAACCCGGGAGGCGATGAGCAGTTCTTC. It encodes CASSPRNPGGDEQFF.

Of note for this clone: The sample holds other DNA sequences that translate to the same CDR3. The rearrangement uses TRBV7-8 and TRBJ1-1; D uncertain. This CDR3 is 13 amino acids long. Per germline, CDR1 SGHVS and CDR2 FQNEAQ. V was trimmed by 1 base and J by 3 bases, leaving 6 bases between them. CDR3 sequence (DNA): TGTGCCAGCAGCTTAGTACGGGACACTGAAGCTTTCTTT. Encoded protein: CASSLVRDTEAFF.

This rearrangement joins TRBV2 to TRBJ2-1, with TRBD2 as a possible D gene (7 bases). The CDR3 totals 15 residues. The germline CDR1 and CDR2 sequences are SNHLY and FYNNEI. V was shortened by 6 bases and J by 8 bases, with 20 bases between the two germline ends. Here the CDR3 reads CASRGRGVPLDEQFF. For the CDR3, the DNA is TGTGCCAGCAGGGGGAGGGGGGTCCCCCTCGATGAGCAGTTCTTC.

The chain couples TRBV7-8 to TRBJ2-7; TRBD2 aligns across 9 bases. J was trimmed by 3 bases and V by 1 base; bases with no gene match: 4. This CDR3 comprises 15 residues. Germline CDR1 and CDR2: SGHVS and FQNEAQ. The CDR3 DNA is TGTGCCAGCAGCTTAGGACTAGCGGACTACTACGAGCAGTACTTC. It is translated as CASSLGLADYYEQYF.

The gene calls are TRBV30 and TRBJ2-4; D is possibly TRBD1 or TRBD2 (6 bases each). This CDR3 contains 15 residues. Trimming took off 0 bases at V and 3 bases at J, with 12 bases between the two ends. Looked up from germline, CDR1 is GTSNPN and CDR2 is SVGIG (reference sequence). The CDR3 bases are TGTGCCTGGAGTGTACCCGGGGGCGGCAAAAACATTCAGTACTTC. It specifies CAWSVPGGGKNIQYF.

The chain employs TRBV4-2 and TRBJ2-2, with TRBD2 identical over 7 bases. The germline CDR1 and CDR2 sequences are LGHNA and YNFKEQ. This CDR3 contains 16 residues. J gave up 1 base and V 1 base, and 3 bases lay outside the gene matches. The CDR3, as DNA: TGTGCCAGCAGCCAAGCGGTAGCGGGGAACACCGGGGAGCTGTTTTTT. This codes for CASSQAVAGNTGELFF.

The gene calls are TRBV10-3 and TRBJ2-7, with TRBD2 identical over 7 bases. Germline V gene lookup returns CDR1 ENHRY and CDR2 SYGVKD. This CDR3 is built from 15 residues. The J segment lost 3 bases and the V segment lost 0 bases, leaving 5 bases of the junction unmatched. CDR3 sequence: CAISESPSGNYEQYF. CDR3 coding DNA: TGTGCCATCAGTGAGTCCCCTAGCGGAAACTACGAGCAGTACTTC.

This clone came up many times. The chain links TRBV5-1 to TRBJ2-3; TRBD2 is a possible D gene (6 bases). Germline V gene data show CDR1 as SGHRS and CDR2 as YFSETQ. Trimming removed 10 bases at V and 6 bases at J, with 24 bases between. There are 15 residues in the CDR3. Written as DNA, the CDR3 is TGCGCCTCCGCGGGGAGTGGGAGTGAGTGGGATACGCAGTATTTT. Translating it yields CASAGSGSEWDTQYF. Full variable domain (remainder filled in from reference TRBV5-1 and TRBJ2-3): KAGVTQTPRYLIKTRGQQVTLSCSPISGHRSVSWYQQTPGQGLQFLFEYFSETQRNKGNFPGRFSGRQFSNSRSEMNVSTLELGDSALYLCASAGSGSEWDTQYFGPGTRLTVL.

The V call is TRBV6-4, the J call TRBJ2-1, with a weak D call TRBD1 (5 bases). CDR3 length: 15 amino acids. Deletions cut 6 bases from V and 6 bases from J, with 18 bases between. Germline V CDR1 and CDR2: MRHNA, SNTAGT. CDR3 region: CASSPQGDNTNEQFF. In nucleotides, the CDR3 is TGTGCCAGCAGCCCCCAGGGTGATAACACCAATGAGCAGTTCTTC.

About this clone itself: The same CDR3 also results from other DNA sequences found in this sample. The genes are TRBV29-1 and TRBJ2-5; no clear D. The CDR3 consists of 12 residues. CDR1 SQVTM and CDR2 ANQGSEA come from the germline V gene. Trimming pared 6 bases from V and 2 bases from J, leaving 10 bases between. The CDR3 DNA is TGCAGCGTCGCCGCCGTTCAAGAGACCCAGTACTTC. Its protein is CSVAAVQETQYF.

This clone was detected only a few times. This chain links TRBV5-1 with TRBJ1-6; D is unresolved. CDR3 length: 13 residues. Between the trimmed V and J ends, which lost 0 bases and 7 bases, there was a span of 5 bases. Germline V gene sequence: CDR1 SGHRS, CDR2 YFSETQ. The CDR3 bases are TGCGCCAGCAGCTTGGATCCCAATTCACCCCTCCACTTT. It specifies CASSLDPNSPLHF.

The chain is built from TRBV4-1 and TRBJ2-6; 8 bases agree with TRBD1. J lost 0 bases, V lost 4 bases, and 8 bases had no gene match. The CDR3 loop spans 18 amino acids. CDR1 is MGHRA and CDR2 is YSYEKL in the germline V gene. Here the CDR3 reads CASSPSGTGFSGANVLTF. CDR3 bases: TGCGCCAGCAGCCCGTCCGGGACAGGCTTCTCTGGGGCCAACGTCCTGACTTTC.

This clone appeared many times. The chain is built from TRBV6-5 and TRBJ1-2; the match to TRBD1 covers 9 bases. The trim removed 9 bases at V and 8 bases at J, leaving 16 bases unmatched. CDR3 size: 15 residues. Germline V gene data show CDR1 as MNHEY and CDR2 as SVGAGI. DNA of the CDR3: TGTGCCAGTGACATTAATGGACAGGGGCCAAGGGGCTACACCTTC. Translation: CASDINGQGPRGYTF.

On this clone itself: Relative to the germline gene, one junction end is altered; a read error may explain this. V and J are TRBV5-6 and TRBJ1-5; 8 bases align to TRBD1. CDR3 length: 19 residues. Germline V gene data show CDR1 as SGHDT and CDR2 as YYEEEE. CDR3 sequence: CASSLGRGTGVYSNRPQHF. The DNA for the CDR3 is TGTGCCAGCAGCTTGGGGAGAGGGACAGGAGTGTATAGCAATCGGCCCCAGCATTTT.

The chain uses TRBV29-1 and TRBJ2-1; D not resolved. CDR1 and CDR2 from the germline V gene are SQVTM and ANQGSEA. The length of the CDR3 is 14 residues. Between the trimmed V and J ends, which lost 4 bases and 9 bases, there was a span of 19 bases. The CDR3, as DNA: TGCAGCGTTGTGGAATCTAGGGTATCTGGTGAGCAGTTCTTC. Protein sequence: CSVVESRVSGEQFF.

As for this clone: The same CDR3 also results from other DNA sequences found in this sample. V gene TRBV19 combines with J gene TRBJ1-5; perhaps TRBD1 as D (6 bases). Germline V CDR1 and CDR2: LNHDA, SQIVND (reference sequence). The CDR3 is made up of 14 amino acids. V lost 3 bases, J lost 2 bases, and 8 bases lay in between. The CDR3 sequence is CASSIRTGNQPQHF. The CDR3 DNA is TGTGCCAGTAGTATCCGGACAGGCAATCAGCCCCAGCATTTT.

The chain combines TRBV5-4 with TRBJ1-3; D remains ambiguous. The CDR3 length is 16 residues. Germline V gene sequence: CDR1 SGHNT, CDR2 YYREEE (reference sequence). Trimming took 0 bases from V and 2 from J, leaving 12 bases between them. CDR3 in amino acids: CASSLDPGRTGNTIYF. The CDR3 bases are TGTGCCAGCAGCTTGGATCCCGGCCGTACTGGAAACACCATATATTTT.